The 3 T cell receptor beta chains below come from one sample, sequenced in a study of blood T cell repertoires in COVID-19. Profiled with immunoSEQ multiplex PCR; TCRdb holds only in-frame clones, not every one. The sample records roughly 14,000 clones, approximately 83% being singletons. The specimen was peripheral blood. Source of these receptors: a woman in her fifties or sixties with acute or convalescent COVID-19.

V gene TRBV7-9 combines with J gene TRBJ2-4, with D hard to call. There are 11 residues in the CDR3. Germline V lookup: CDR1 SEHNR, CDR2 FQNEAQ (reference sequence). V was clipped by 10 bases and J by 6 bases, with 10 bases between them. This chain's CDR3 is CATTSGNIQYF. As DNA, the CDR3 is TGTGCCACCACCTCCGGAAACATTCAGTACTTC.

The chain uses TRBV10-3 and TRBJ1-4; D is possibly TRBD1 (6 bases). Trimming removed 0 bases at V and 14 bases at J, with 10 bases between. The V gene's germline CDR1 is ENHRY and CDR2 SYGVKD. The CDR3 is made up of 12 amino acids. DNA for the CDR3: TGTGCCATCAGTGAGTCTGGGGGCCCGCTGTTTTTT. It codes for CAISESGGPLFF.

Concerning this clone itself: The DNA is left out, because the CDR3 cannot be placed on it with certainty; the CDR3 is given as TCRdb lists it. The rearrangement joins TRBV28 to TRBJ2-1; the DNA was not compared with TRBD1, the D call given in the table. The germline gives CDR1 MDHEN, CDR2 SYDVKM. The CDR3 spans 15 amino acids, including both terminal residues. The CDR3 sequence is CASSFGPGVENEQFF.